Shown below are 9 T cell receptor delta chains from a single sample sequenced in a study of gamma-delta chains in newborns, infants, children. TCRdb redid clone calling on the reads using CATT. Here the sample spans 3,500 to 4,500 delta-chain clones, around 37% being singletons. Sequencing was carried out using blood. These TCRs come from a child who received the measles vaccine.

This chain connects TRDV1 to TRDJ1; 10 bases match TRDD3. CDR3 length: 21 residues. The ends lost 9 bases at V and 0 bases at J; junction bases unmatched: 25. Germline V gene lookup returns CDR1 TSWWSYY and CDR2 QGS. CDR3 DNA: TGTGCTCTGGGCCCCGTACTGGGGGATTGCGGGCGGTCCTCGTACACCGATAAACTCATCTTT. Its translation is CALGPVLGDCGRSSYTDKLIF.

This clone is medium-sized by share. This rearrangement joins TRDV2 to TRDJ3; no firm D call. Trimming left V 0 bases short and J 2 bases short, with 13 bases between. This CDR3 has 18 residues. In germline, CDR1 is GEAIGNYY, CDR2 EKD. In nucleotides, the CDR3 is TGTGCCTGTGACACCGCGGGGTCATCAGCCTGGGACACCCGACAGATGTTTTTC. This gives the protein CACDTAGSSAWDTRQMFF.

The chain is built from TRDV1 and TRDJ1; possible D gene TRDD3, 6 bases. Germline CDR1 reads TSWWSYY; CDR2 reads QGS. This CDR3 spans 19 amino acids. V lost 0 bases and J lost 4, with 24 bases in between. The CDR3 reads CALGELYRTKGERSDKLIF. In DNA, the CDR3 is TGTGCTCTTGGGGAACTGTACCGTACTAAGGGGGAACGGAGCGATAAACTCATCTTT.

In its sample, this clone was seen a few times. The chain uses TRDV1 and TRDJ1; 11 bases fit TRDD3. Looked up from germline, CDR1 is TSWWSYY and CDR2 is QGS. With V trimmed by 2 bases and J by 4 bases, 30 bases remained unmatched. The CDR3 covers 24 residues. Written as DNA, the CDR3 is TGTGCTCTTGGGGAAATTAGGATAACTCACCTAACTGGGGGATATAAGAGGCTTTGCGATAAACTCATCTTT. This encodes CALGEIRITHLTGGYKRLCDKLIF.

The J gene is TRDJ1, the V gene TRDV1; the match to TRDD3 covers 7 bases. The CDR3 length is 20 residues. Germline CDR1 and CDR2: TSWWSYY and QGS. Losses at the gene ends were 4 bases for V and 0 bases for J; bases not matched to a gene: 20. The CDR3 DNA reads as TGTGCTCTTGGGGGAAATTACCCACGTCTGGGGGGCCAGTACACCGATAAACTCATCTTT. Amino acid sequence: CALGGNYPRLGGQYTDKLIF.

This clone was seen only once. This chain joins TRDV3 and TRDJ1, with 10 bases lining up with TRDD3. The V and J ends lost 0 bases and 0 bases, in that order; junction bases with no gene match: 22. The CDR3 runs to 21 residues. Germline CDR1 is TVYSNPD and CDR2 is GDNSRS (reference sequence). Written as DNA, the CDR3 is TGTGCCTTTAGGCCTTCCTTCCCACTGGGGGATTTCATTACTTACACCGATAAACTCATCTTT. This sequence encodes CAFRPSFPLGDFITYTDKLIF.

By its share, this clone is medium-sized. The chain links TRDV2 to TRDJ3, with TRDD3 matching over 11 bases. V lost 3 bases, J lost 3 bases, and 9 bases stayed unmatched. CDR1 and CDR2 (germline): GEAIGNYY, EKD. The CDR3 loop spans 19 amino acids. CDR3 region: CACDPLGDTAFWDTRQMFF. The CDR3 DNA follows: TGTGCCTGTGACCCCCTGGGGGATACTGCCTTCTGGGACACCCGACAGATGTTTTTC.

This clone was seen only a few times. CDR3 amino acids: CAFLPATTELIF. DNA of the CDR3: TGTGCCTTTCTCCCGGCTACGACCGAACTCATCTTT. This rearrangement joins TRDV3 to TRDJ1; unclear D gene. CDR3 length equals 12 residues. V shed 2 bases and J shed 9 bases, with 16 bases lying between them. The germline gives CDR1 TVYSNPD, CDR2 GDNSRS (reference sequence).

The chain is built from TRDV1 and TRDJ1, with a possible D match to TRDD3 (5 bases). Trimming shortened V by 10 bases and J by 2 bases, and 14 bases separated the two germline ends. Germline CDR1 is TSWWSYY and CDR2 is QGS. There are 13 residues in the CDR3. The CDR3 nucleotides read TGTGCTCCCCAGATACTGAAGACCGATAAACTCATCTTT. Translating gives CAPQILKTDKLIF.